The 29 T cell receptor beta chains below all came from one sample that was sequenced in a study of cytomegalovirus exposure and HLA in healthy donors. Primers included in the PCR were 60 Vbeta and 13 Jbeta primers. Measured with immunoSEQ multiplex PCR; TCRdb has only the in-frame clones, and not every one. There are 170,000 or so clones in the sample; about three quarters occur only once, and about 3.4% lies in the top ten. The specimen was PBMCs. These receptors all stem from a woman aged 45-65 years in good health and CMV-seropositive.

The chain carries TRBV30 and TRBJ2-7; the match to TRBD1 covers 11 bases. This CDR3 has 13 amino acids. V was pared by 8 bases and J by 3 bases, with 6 bases of the junction left unmatched. CDR1 is GTSNPN and CDR2 is SVGIG in the germline V gene (reference sequence). The CDR3 DNA sequence: TGTGCCCGCCGGGACAGGGGGGGCTACGAGCAGTACTTC. Encoded protein: CARRDRGGYEQYF.

CDR3 bases: TGTGCCAGTAGTAGTGCAGGGGGCGTCAATGAGCAGTTCTTC. It yields the protein CASSSAGGVNEQFF. The chain combines TRBV19 with TRBJ2-1, with 8 bases aligning to TRBD1. This CDR3 has 14 residues. The germline gives CDR1 LNHDA, CDR2 SQIVND (reference sequence). V trimming: 4 bases; J trimming: 6 bases; junction bases outside the gene matches: 5.

The V call is TRBV29-1, the J call TRBJ2-3; 9 bases are a match to TRBD1. This CDR3 is 15 amino acids long. The V gene's germline CDR1 is SQVTM and CDR2 ANQGSEA. V lost 5 bases to trimming and J lost 2 bases; unmatched junction nucleotides: 8. CDR3 coding DNA: TGCAGCGTTAACCGGGGGACAGGGAACACAGATACGCAGTATTTT. This translates into CSVNRGTGNTDTQYF.

DNA of the CDR3: TGTGCCAGCAGCGCGGGACAGGGCCGAAACACCATATATTTT. It yields the protein CASSAGQGRNTIYF. The chain recombines TRBV11-3 with TRBJ1-3, with 9 bases fitting TRBD1. J gave up 5 bases and V 5 bases, and 4 bases lay outside the gene matches. CDR1 and CDR2 from the germline V gene are SGHNT and YENEEA. The CDR3 has 14 amino acids.

In this sample, this clone turned up a few times. The rearrangement links TRBV9 to TRBJ1-2, with D possibly TRBD1 on 6 matching bases. Looked up from germline, CDR1 is SGDLS and CDR2 is YYNGEE. Trimming removed 2 bases from V and 3 bases from J, with 11 bases in between. CDR3 length: 14 amino acids. CDR3 protein: CASSVSRQDYGYTF. CDR3 nucleotide sequence: TGTGCCAGCAGCGTTTCCAGACAGGACTATGGCTACACCTTC.

This chain links TRBV28 with TRBJ1-5, with D uncertain. This CDR3 contains 15 residues. Germline CDR1 and CDR2: MDHEN and SYDVKM. The V end lost 8 bases, the J end lost 2 bases, and 16 bases lay between the germline ends. The CDR3 loop reads CASSSGSWGNQPQHF. The CDR3 bases are TGTGCCAGCTCCAGCGGGTCTTGGGGCAATCAGCCCCAGCATTTT.

The V call is TRBV7-2, the J call TRBJ2-3; 8 positions agree with TRBD2. The CDR3 loop spans 15 amino acids. V shed 1 base and J 2 bases; nucleotides not matched to a gene: 2. Germline loops: CDR1 SGHTA, CDR2 FQGNSA. CDR3 nucleotide sequence: TGTGCCAGCAGCTTAGTAGCGGGACCCACAGATACGCAGTATTTT. Translation gives CASSLVAGPTDTQYF.

CDR3 in amino acids: CAISESIGLLAGALNTGELFF. CDR3 in DNA: TGTGCCATCAGTGAGTCGATAGGTCTGCTAGCGGGGGCATTGAACACCGGGGAGCTGTTTTTT. The J gene is TRBJ2-2, the V gene TRBV10-3; TRBD2 matches 10 bases. The CDR3 has 21 residues. After removal of 0 bases from V and 1 base from J, the junction contained 14 bases not matched to a gene. CDR1 and CDR2 (germline): ENHRY, SYGVKD.

The chain employs TRBV6-5 and TRBJ1-2, with 7 bases lining up with TRBD1. V shed 7 bases and J 6 bases; nucleotides not matched to a gene: 11. Germline CDR1 reads MNHEY; CDR2 reads SVGAGI. The CDR3 totals 14 residues. The CDR3 DNA is TGTGCCAGCACGGGGCAAGGGGGCGCGGATGGCTACACCTTC. It translates to CASTGQGGADGYTF.

In its sample, this clone was seen a few times. The genes are TRBV5-1 and TRBJ2-5, with 8 bases aligning to TRBD1. The CDR3 spans 15 residues. The J segment lost 5 bases and the V segment lost 0 bases, leaving 6 bases of the junction unmatched. Per germline, CDR1 SGHRS and CDR2 YFSETQ. The CDR3 here is CASSLGYRGAETQYF. For the CDR3, the DNA is TGCGCCAGCAGCTTGGGGTACAGGGGGGCGGAGACCCAGTACTTC.

The chain recombines TRBV11-1 with TRBJ1-1; possibly TRBD1 for D (5 bases). Germline-derived CDR1 and CDR2 are SGHAT and FQDESV (reference sequence). The CDR3 has 14 residues. Between the trimmed V and J ends, which lost 5 bases and 2 bases, there was a span of 12 bases. The CDR3 is CASSRQGINTEAFF. The CDR3 DNA reads as TGTGCCAGCAGCCGTCAGGGAATTAACACTGAAGCTTTCTTT. Variable domain in full (rest from reference TRBV11-1 and TRBJ1-1): EAEVAQSPRYKITEKSQAVAFWCDPISGHATLYWYRQILGQGPELLVQFQDESVVDDSQLPKDRFSAERLKGVDSTLKIQPAELGDSAMYLCASSRQGINTEAFFGQGTRLTVV.

The rearrangement joins TRBV27 to TRBJ2-1, with TRBD2 matching over 14 bases. This CDR3 has 18 amino acids. Germline V gives CDR1 MNHEY, CDR2 SMNVEV (reference sequence). J gave up 5 bases and V 6 bases, and 12 bases lay outside the gene matches. The DNA of the CDR3 is TGTGCCAGCAGACCTACGGGACTAGCGGGAGAAGGCCACAATGAGCAGTTCTTC. Its protein is CASRPTGLAGEGHNEQFF.

This clone occurred once. The chain couples TRBV6-5 to TRBJ1-2, with D possibly matching TRBD1 (5 bases). Per germline, CDR1 MNHEY and CDR2 SVGAGI. This CDR3 is 14 amino acids long. The V end lost 0 bases, the J end lost 5 bases, and 10 bases lay between the germline ends. The CDR3 here is CASSYSGLKYGYTF. The CDR3 nucleotides read TGTGCCAGCAGTTACTCGGGACTAAAGTATGGCTACACCTTC.

The chain couples TRBV6-5 to TRBJ2-7; weak D call: TRBD2 (6 bases). Looked up from germline, CDR1 is MNHEY and CDR2 is SVGAGI. V lost 6 bases and J 3 bases, leaving 18 bases between the germline ends. The CDR3 loop spans 15 amino acids. The CDR3 spells CASSLRSSADYEQYF. The DNA for the CDR3 is TGTGCCAGCAGCCTCCGCTCTAGCGCGGACTACGAGCAGTACTTC.

The chain joins TRBV5-1 to TRBJ2-2, with 12 bases identical to TRBD2. J lost 6 bases, V lost 0 bases, and 0 bases had no gene match. The CDR3 is 15 amino acids. Per germline, CDR1 SGHRS and CDR2 YFSETQ. CDR3 sequence (DNA): TGCGCCAGCAGCTTGGGACTAGCGGGAGCCGGGGAGCTGTTTTTT. It is translated as CASSLGLAGAGELFF.

The V gene is TRBV28, the J gene TRBJ1-5; possibly TRBD1 for D (5 bases). This CDR3 has 13 amino acids. V was trimmed by 7 bases and J by 7 bases, leaving 14 bases between them. Germline CDR1 MDHEN, CDR2 SYDVKM. The chain's CDR3 is CASKRGTGQPQHF. In DNA, the CDR3 is TGTGCCAGCAAGCGGGGCACGGGCCAGCCCCAGCATTTT.

The genes are TRBV2 and TRBJ1-1; tentative D call: TRBD1 (5 bases). Trimming shortened V by 6 bases and J by 4 bases, and 15 bases separated the two germline ends. Germline-derived CDR1 and CDR2 are SNHLY and FYNNEI. CDR3 length: 14 amino acids. The CDR3 region has the DNA TGTGCCAGCAGAGCCGACAGACACATCACTGAAGCTTTCTTT. Its translation is CASRADRHITEAFF.

The rearrangement joins TRBV19 to TRBJ1-2, with D possibly being TRBD1 (5 bases). This CDR3 contains 17 residues. Germline V gives CDR1 LNHDA, CDR2 SQIVND (reference sequence). Trimming removed 5 bases at V and 4 bases at J, with 23 bases between. DNA for the CDR3: TGTGCCAGTAGTCCTCTTCCATCGGGGGACCAAATCTATGGCTACACCTTC. Residues: CASSPLPSGDQIYGYTF.

The V call is TRBV5-6, the J call TRBJ2-1, with 9 positions matching TRBD1. V gave up 4 bases and J gave up 6 bases; unmatched junction bases: 5. The CDR3 covers 14 residues. Germline V gene sequence: CDR1 SGHDT, CDR2 YYEEEE. CDR3 coding DNA: TGTGCCAGCAGCCTTAGGGACAGGGCCAATGAGCAGTTCTTC. Residues: CASSLRDRANEQFF.

This sequence joins TRBV2 and TRBJ2-7; D possibly corresponds to TRBD2 (6 bases). The CDR3 is 14 amino acids. Germline CDR1 and CDR2: SNHLY and FYNNEI. V was pared by 4 bases and J by 3 bases, with 13 bases between. CDR3 loop: CASSGGRTNYEQYF. The CDR3 DNA sequence: TGTGCCAGCAGTGGGGGGAGGACCAACTACGAGCAGTACTTC. The full variable domain, with the rest looked up from reference TRBV2 and TRBJ2-7, is EPEVTQTPSHQVTQMGQEVILRCVPISNHLYFYWYRQILGQKVEFLVSFYNNEISEKSEIFDDQFSVERPDGSNFTLKIRSTKLEDSAMYFCASSGGRTNYEQYFGPGTRLTVT.

In its sample, this clone was seen once. The rearrangement joins TRBV7-2 to TRBJ1-2; perhaps TRBD1 as D (5 bases). There are 13 residues in the CDR3. CDR1 and CDR2 from the germline V gene are SGHTA and FQGNSA. Deletions cut 3 bases from V and 4 bases from J, with 9 bases between. The CDR3 DNA reads TGTGCCAGCAGCTTCAGACAGAGCTATGGCTACACCTTC. Translating gives CASSFRQSYGYTF.

The chain carries TRBV5-5 and TRBJ1-3, with TRBD1 identical over 8 bases. Losses at the gene ends were 4 bases for V and 0 bases for J; bases not matched to a gene: 3. In germline, CDR1 is SGHKS, CDR2 YYEKEE (reference sequence). The CDR3 extends over 15 amino acids. The chain's CDR3 is CASSRDRRSGNTIYF. The DNA of the CDR3 is TGTGCCAGCAGCAGGGACAGGCGCTCTGGAAACACCATATATTTT.

The genes are TRBV28 and TRBJ1-1, with D hard to call. The CDR3 covers 12 residues. Per the germline V gene, CDR1 is MDHEN and CDR2 is SYDVKM. V lost 5 bases and J 4 bases, leaving 8 bases between the germline ends. CDR3: CASSRRFTEAFF. In DNA form, the CDR3 reads TGTGCCAGCAGTCGCAGATTCACTGAAGCTTTCTTT.

The chain carries TRBV7-8 and TRBJ2-3; maybe TRBD2 (8 bases). The CDR3 length is 19 residues. V was shortened by 5 bases and J by 2 bases, with 26 bases between the two germline ends. Germline V gene data show CDR1 as SGHVS and CDR2 as FQNEAQ. CDR3 amino acids: CASSGGGGRTDPNTDTQYF. The CDR3, as DNA: TGTGCCAGCAGCGGAGGGGGCGGGAGGACCGACCCGAACACAGATACGCAGTATTTT.

Remarks on this clone: This same CDR3 is encoded by further DNA sequences in the sample. V gene TRBV19 combines with J gene TRBJ1-5, with D unresolved. V dropped 3 bases and J dropped 2 bases, with 8 bases sitting between them. The CDR3 has 14 residues. The germline V gene has CDR1 LNHDA and CDR2 SQIVND (reference sequence). The DNA of the CDR3 is TGTGCCAGTAGTATGAGAACAGGCAATCAGCCCCAGCATTTT. Translating it yields CASSMRTGNQPQHF.

The chain uses TRBV5-4 and TRBJ1-2; tentatively, D is TRBD1 (5 bases). V was clipped by 3 bases and J by 6 bases, with 15 bases between them. The V gene's germline CDR1 is SGHNT and CDR2 YYREEE (reference sequence). CDR3 length equals 14 residues. DNA of the CDR3: TGTGCCAGCAGCTGGGCGGGACGGCGGCATGGCTACACCTTC. As protein: CASSWAGRRHGYTF.

The rearrangement uses TRBV15 and TRBJ2-5; TRBD2 aligns across 8 bases. Germline CDR1 and CDR2: LNHNV and YYDKDF (reference sequence). This CDR3 has 17 residues. Unmatched junction bases numbered 15, after V lost 6 bases and J lost 3 bases. CDR3 DNA: TGTGCCACCAGGGGTGGCCTGTCGGGGGGGATAAAAGAGACCCAGTACTTC. Amino acids: CATRGGLSGGIKETQYF. Full variable domain (remainder filled in from reference TRBV15 and TRBJ2-5): DAMVIQNPRYQVTQFGKPVTLSCSQTLNHNVMYWYQQKSSQAPKLLFHYYDKDFNNEADTPDNFQSRRPNTSFCFLDIRSPGLGDTAMYLCATRGGLSGGIKETQYFGPGTRLLVL.

The chain carries TRBV5-1 and TRBJ2-1, with TRBD1 identical over 8 bases. The germline CDR1 and CDR2 sequences are SGHRS and YFSETQ. This CDR3 region has 15 residues. V was clipped by 5 bases and J by 8 bases; unmatched bases: 12. CDR3: CASRNDADRGDEQFF. The CDR3 nucleotides are TGCGCCAGCAGAAACGACGCTGACAGGGGCGATGAGCAGTTCTTC.

The V and J genes are TRBV7-9 and TRBJ1-5, with 8 bases identical to TRBD1. J was trimmed by 1 base and V by 5 bases; bases with no gene match: 4. CDR3 length equals 15 residues. Germline CDR1 and CDR2: SEHNR and FQNEAQ (reference sequence). The CDR3, as DNA: TGTGCCAGCAGCCCGGACAGGGCGAGCAATCAGCCCCAGCATTTT. It translates to CASSPDRASNQPQHF.